The source of this TCR beta chain is a study of T cell responses to AZD1222 COVID-19 vaccine. General study results and limits: Recipients of two AZD1222 doses showed rising Spike-specific TCR breadth and depth. Nearly half of spike-specific TCRs reportedly go after variant regions that carry no mutations. Vaccine-related CD4 TCRs covered spike, predominating at 160-218 and 743-854.

The CDR3 is made up of 16 amino acids. Trimming cost V 0 bases and J 6 bases, with 14 bases left between them. The germline gives CDR1 MGHRA, CDR2 YSYEKL. Only in-frame clones appear in the TCRdb table, and some are missing; sequencing was by immunoSEQ multiplex PCR. The table has 84,000 or so clones, less than 95% seen once. This clone was detected a few times. Its antigen remains unidentified. Combined were second doses at about 4 or about 12 weeks. The source material was peripheral blood, sampled 28 days after the second AZD1222 dose. The clonotype was recovered from an adult who received the AZD1222 COVID-19 vaccine. This chain joins TRBV4-1 and TRBJ2-2; possibly TRBD1 or TRBD2 for D (5 bases each). CDR3 DNA sequence: TGCGCCAGCAGCCAAGAATCGGGACCTGCGGCCGGGGAGCTGTTTTTT. Encoded protein: CASSQESGPAAGELFF.